Included here is one TCR beta chain sequence, with context. Its antigen is currently unknown. These data are taken from a study of cytomegalovirus exposure and HLA in healthy donors. Background on the study: Previous work identified 95 million to 140 million unique TCR beta sequences from about 179 million T cells. Study findings and constraints: In a later analysis, a missense DCLRE1C variant was linked to TCR beta V- and J-gene trimming.

V lost 0 bases and J lost 5, with 5 bases in between. Germline V gene lookup returns CDR1 SGHRS and CDR2 YFSETQ. This CDR3 has 12 amino acids. Primers: 60 Vbeta forward and 13 Jbeta reverse. Profiling relied on immunoSEQ multiplex PCR, and the TCRdb table lists in-frame clones only, not all of them. The sample has roughly 220,000 clones; 70% to 80% are singletons. The sequenced sample consisted of PBMCs. The TCR was taken from a woman in her 30s in good health and CMV-seronegative. This chain joins TRBV5-1 and TRBJ2-5; D not certain. The CDR3, as DNA: TGCGCCAGCAGCTTGGTTTCGGAGACCCAGTACTTC. It codes for CASSLVSETQYF. Using reference TRBV5-1 and TRBJ2-5 for the parts outside the CDR3, the full variable domain is KAGVTQTPRYLIKTRGQQVTLSCSPISGHRSVSWYQQTPGQGLQFLFEYFSETQRNKGNFPGRFSGRQFSNSRSEMNVSTLELGDSALYLCASSLVSETQYFGPGTRLLVL.